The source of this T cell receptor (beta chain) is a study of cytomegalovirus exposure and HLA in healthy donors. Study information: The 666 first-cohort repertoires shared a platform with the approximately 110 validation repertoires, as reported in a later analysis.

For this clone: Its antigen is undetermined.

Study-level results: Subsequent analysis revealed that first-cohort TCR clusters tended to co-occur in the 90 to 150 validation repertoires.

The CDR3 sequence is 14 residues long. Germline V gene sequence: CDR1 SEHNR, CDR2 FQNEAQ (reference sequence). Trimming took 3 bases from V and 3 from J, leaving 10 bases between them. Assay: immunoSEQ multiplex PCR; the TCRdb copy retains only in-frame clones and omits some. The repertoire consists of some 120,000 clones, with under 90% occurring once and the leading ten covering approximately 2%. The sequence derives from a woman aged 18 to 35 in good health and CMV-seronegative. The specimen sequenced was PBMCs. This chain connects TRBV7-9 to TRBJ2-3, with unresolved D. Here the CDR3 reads CASSFSQTTDTQYF. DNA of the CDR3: TGTGCCAGCAGCTTCTCTCAGACTACAGATACGCAGTATTTT.